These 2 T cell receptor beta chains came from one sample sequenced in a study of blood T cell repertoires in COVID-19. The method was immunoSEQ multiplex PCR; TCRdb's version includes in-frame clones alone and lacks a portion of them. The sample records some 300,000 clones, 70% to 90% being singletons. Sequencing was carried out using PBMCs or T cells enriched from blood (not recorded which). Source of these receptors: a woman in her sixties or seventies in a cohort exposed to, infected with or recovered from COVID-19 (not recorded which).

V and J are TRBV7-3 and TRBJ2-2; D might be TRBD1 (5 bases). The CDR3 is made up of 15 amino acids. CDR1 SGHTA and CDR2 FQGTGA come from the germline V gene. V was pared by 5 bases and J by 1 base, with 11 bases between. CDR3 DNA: TGTGCCAGCAGCCCCAACAGGATGAACACCGGGGAGCTGTTTTTT. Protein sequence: CASSPNRMNTGELFF.

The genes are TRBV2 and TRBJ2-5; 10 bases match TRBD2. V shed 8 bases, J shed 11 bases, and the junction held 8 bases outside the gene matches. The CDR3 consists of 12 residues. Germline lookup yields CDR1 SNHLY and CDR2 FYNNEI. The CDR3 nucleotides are TGTGCCAGCGGGGGGCTAGCGGGAGTTCAGTACTTC. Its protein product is CASGGLAGVQYF.